This T cell receptor (beta chain) was identified during a study of blood T cell repertoires in COVID-19. This clone is a singleton in its sample. Profiling relied on immunoSEQ multiplex PCR, and the TCRdb table lists in-frame clones only, not all of them. The sample lists about 14,000 clones, about 86% seen once, with about 51% in the top ten. The CDR3 is 16 amino acids. V was pared by 7 bases and J by 1 base, with 8 bases of the junction left unmatched. Looked up from germline, CDR1 is SNHLY and CDR2 is FYNNEI. This TCR was sampled from a man aged 80 or over with acute or convalescent COVID-19. The chain combines TRBV2 with TRBJ1-4, with TRBD1 identical over 8 bases. Material: peripheral blood. Here the CDR3 reads CASTRQGIVTNEKLFF. The CDR3 coding sequence is TGTGCCAGCACTCGACAGGGGATAGTAACTAATGAAAAACTGTTTTTT. Full variable domain (rest looked up from reference TRBV2 and TRBJ1-4): EPEVTQTPSHQVTQMGQEVILRCVPISNHLYFYWYRQILGQKVEFLVSFYNNEISEKSEIFDDQFSVERPDGSNFTLKIRSTKLEDSAMYFCASTRQGIVTNEKLFFGSGTQLSVL.